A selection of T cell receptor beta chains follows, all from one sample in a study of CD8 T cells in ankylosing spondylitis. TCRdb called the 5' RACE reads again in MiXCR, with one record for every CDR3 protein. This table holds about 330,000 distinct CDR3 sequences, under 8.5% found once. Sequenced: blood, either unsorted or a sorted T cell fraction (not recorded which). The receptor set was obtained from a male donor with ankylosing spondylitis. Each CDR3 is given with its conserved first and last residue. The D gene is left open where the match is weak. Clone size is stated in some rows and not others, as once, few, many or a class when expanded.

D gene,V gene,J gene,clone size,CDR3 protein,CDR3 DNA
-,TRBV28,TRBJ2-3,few,CAIGQGRNTDTQYF,TGTGCCATCGGGCAGGGTAGGAACACAGATACGCAGTATTTT
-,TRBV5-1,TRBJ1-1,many,CASSLFGGAGSTEAFF,TGCGCCAGCAGCTTGTTTGGGGGCGCGGGGAGTACTGAAGCTTTCTTT
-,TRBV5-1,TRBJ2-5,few,CASRRAGGFQETQYF,TGCGCCAGCAGACGGGCCGGGGGTTTCCAAGAGACCCAGTACTTC
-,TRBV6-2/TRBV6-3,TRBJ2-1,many,CASSYHQGNNEQFF,TGTGCCAGCAGTTACCACCAGGGCAACAATGAGCAGTTCTTC
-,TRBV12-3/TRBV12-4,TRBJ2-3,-,CASTPNVAGLTDTQYF,TGTGCCAGCACTCCGAACGTGGCGGGACTCACAGATACGCAGTATTTT
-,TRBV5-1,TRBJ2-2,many,CASSLVEYPGGELFF,TGCGCCAGCAGCTTGGTAGAGTACCCCGGCGGGGAGCTGTTTTTT
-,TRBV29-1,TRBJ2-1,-,CSVSTQTDEQFF,TGCAGCGTTTCTACACAGACAGATGAGCAGTTCTTC
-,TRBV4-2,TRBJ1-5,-,CASSQTSWDNQPQHF,TGTGCCAGCAGCCAAACTTCCTGGGACAATCAGCCCCAGCATTTT
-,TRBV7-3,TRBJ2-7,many,CASSSFGGGEQYF,TGTGCCAGCAGCTCCTTTGGGGGTGGCGAGCAGTACTTC
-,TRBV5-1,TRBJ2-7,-,CASSPDRTRFYEQYF,TGCGCCAGCAGCCCCGACCGGACCCGGTTCTACGAGCAGTACTTC
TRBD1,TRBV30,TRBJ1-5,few,CAWSGGGGAYQPQHF,TGTGCCTGGAGTGGAGGAGGGGGCGCCTATCAGCCCCAGCATTTT
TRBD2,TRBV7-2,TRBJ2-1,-,CASSLVPSGGGRDEQFF,TGTGCCAGCAGCTTAGTCCCTAGCGGGGGGGGGCGCGATGAGCAGTTCTTC
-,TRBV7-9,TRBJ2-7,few,CASSLGLRAPYEQYF,TGTGCCAGCAGCTTAGGGCTGCGGGCGCCGTACGAGCAGTACTTC
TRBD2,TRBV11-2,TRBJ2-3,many,CASSLDGRPTDTQYF,TGTGCCAGCAGCTTGGACGGGAGGCCCACAGATACGCAGTATTTT
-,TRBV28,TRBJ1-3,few,CASRTGALRNTIYF,TGTGCCAGCAGAACCGGGGCGCTTAGAAACACCATATATTTT
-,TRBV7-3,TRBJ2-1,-,CASSLETARNEQFF,TGTGCCAGCAGCTTAGAAACCGCTCGGAATGAGCAGTTCTTC
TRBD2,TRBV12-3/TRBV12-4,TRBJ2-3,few,CASSFYREGDTQYF,TGTGCCAGCAGTTTTTATCGGGAGGGAGATACGCAGTATTTT
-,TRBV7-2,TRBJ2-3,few,CASSIGMVSDTQYF,TGTGCCAGCAGCATAGGGATGGTTTCAGATACGCAGTATTTT
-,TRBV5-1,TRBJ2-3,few,CASSFGGTTDTQYF,TGCGCCAGCAGCTTCGGCGGGACCACAGATACGCAGTATTTT
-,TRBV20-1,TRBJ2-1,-,CSASGPYNEQFF,TGCAGTGCTAGCGGACCCTACAATGAGCAGTTCTTC
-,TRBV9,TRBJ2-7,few,CASSVGIDSYEQYF,TGTGCCAGCAGCGTCGGTATTGACTCCTACGAGCAGTACTTC
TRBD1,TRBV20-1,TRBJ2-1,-,CSASGQGRPEDEQFF,TGCAGTGCATCTGGACAGGGGCGTCCCGAGGATGAGCAGTTCTTC
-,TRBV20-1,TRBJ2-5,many,CSEVGGGVKETQYF,TGCAGTGAGGTGGGGGGAGGCGTAAAAGAGACCCAGTACTTC